Listed below are T cell receptor beta chains from one sample, sequenced in a study of blood T cell repertoires in COVID-19. This table comes from immunoSEQ multiplex PCR, and its TCRdb copy is limited to in-frame clones, with some not included. The data show around 200,000 clones, around 85% seen once. Sequencing input: peripheral blood. The receptors derive from a human donor with active or convalescent COVID-19. The donor label of this sample is uncertain. Each CDR3 is given with its conserved first and last residue. A D gene is named only where the DNA matches it firmly. The size of a clone is reported for some rows only, either as once, few or many, or as a class for expanded clones.

j_gene: TRBJ1-2; abundance: .; d_gene: TRBD1; v_gene: TRBV5-4; CDR3nt: TGTGCCAGCAGCTTGGACAGGGGGCCCAGCTATGGCTACACCTTC; CDR3aa: CASSLDRGPSYGYTF
j_gene: TRBJ2-7; abundance: .; d_gene: TRBD2; v_gene: TRBV24-1; CDR3nt: TGTGCCACCAGTGTCGCGGGGGGCTACGAGCAGTACTTC; CDR3aa: CATSVAGGYEQYF
j_gene: TRBJ1-1; abundance: .; d_gene: .; v_gene: TRBV7-2; CDR3nt: TGTGCCAGCAGCCTTCCCTCCGCGGGGGTCGGCACTGAAGCTTTCTTT; CDR3aa: CASSLPSAGVGTEAFF
j_gene: TRBJ2-2; abundance: once; d_gene: TRBD1; v_gene: TRBV28; CDR3nt: TGTGCCAGCAGTTTGTCAGGGGGCACCTATAACACCGGGGAGCTGTTTTTT; CDR3aa: CASSLSGGTYNTGELFF
j_gene: TRBJ1-2; abundance: .; d_gene: .; v_gene: TRBV6-5; CDR3nt: TGTGCCAGCAGTTACCCGACAGACCCTGGCTACACCTTC; CDR3aa: CASSYPTDPGYTF
j_gene: TRBJ1-6; abundance: .; d_gene: .; v_gene: TRBV18; CDR3nt: TGTGCCAGCTCACTTGTCGGGGTGGGGAATTCACCCCTCCACTTT; CDR3aa: CASSLVGVGNSPLHF
j_gene: TRBJ1-5; abundance: .; d_gene: .; v_gene: TRBV12-3/TRBV12-4; CDR3nt: TGTGCCAGCAGTATCCAGACGGGGCCCCAGCATTTT; CDR3aa: CASSIQTGPQHF
j_gene: TRBJ2-1; abundance: .; d_gene: .; v_gene: TRBV11-2; CDR3nt: TGTGCCAGCAGCTCTACGACCAGCAGGGGCGGAAATGAGCAGTTCTTC; CDR3aa: CASSSTTSRGGNEQFF
j_gene: TRBJ2-3; abundance: .; d_gene: TRBD2; v_gene: TRBV4-1; CDR3nt: TGCGCCAGCAGCCAAGACCTAGCGGGGCTAGATACGCAGTATTTT; CDR3aa: CASSQDLAGLDTQYF
j_gene: TRBJ2-7; abundance: once; d_gene: TRBD2; v_gene: TRBV6-4; CDR3nt: TGTGCCAGCAGTGACGGTGATAGCGGGAGGAAAAAATACGAGCAGTACTTC; CDR3aa: CASSDGDSGRKKYEQYF
j_gene: TRBJ2-5; abundance: .; d_gene: TRBD2; v_gene: TRBV7-7; CDR3nt: TGTGCCAGCAGTCAGACGGGGGGGGAACAAGAGACCCAGTACTTC; CDR3aa: CASSQTGGEQETQYF
j_gene: TRBJ2-2; abundance: .; d_gene: .; v_gene: TRBV19; CDR3nt: TGTGCCAGTACCGCAAAGGTCCGGCTAGTGAGTACCGGGGAGCTGTTTTTT; CDR3aa: CASTAKVRLVSTGELFF
j_gene: TRBJ2-3; abundance: .; d_gene: TRBD2; v_gene: TRBV3-1/TRBV3-2; CDR3nt: TGTGCCAGCAGCCAGGGACTAGCGGGACCCACCACAAGTACGCAGTATTTT; CDR3aa: CASSQGLAGPTTSTQYF
j_gene: TRBJ2-5; abundance: .; d_gene: TRBD2; v_gene: TRBV6-2/TRBV6-3; CDR3nt: TGTGCCAGCAGCCCTCTAGCGGACGACCTCCAAGAGACCCAGTACTTC; CDR3aa: CASSPLADDLQETQYF
j_gene: TRBJ2-5; abundance: .; d_gene: TRBD1; v_gene: TRBV4-1; CDR3nt: TGCGCCAGCAGCCAAGTACCGACCCAGGGACAGGGGTACCAAGAGACCCAGTACTTC; CDR3aa: CASSQVPTQGQGYQETQYF
j_gene: TRBJ1-2; abundance: .; d_gene: .; v_gene: TRBV3-1/TRBV3-2; CDR3nt: TGTGCCAGCAGCCAAGCCGTAGGCGGTTATGGCTACACCTTC; CDR3aa: CASSQAVGGYGYTF
j_gene: TRBJ2-3; abundance: .; d_gene: TRBD2; v_gene: TRBV6-5; CDR3nt: TGTGCCAGCAGTCAGCTAGCGGGAGGTTCAGATACGCAGTATTTT; CDR3aa: CASSQLAGGSDTQYF
j_gene: TRBJ1-5; abundance: few; d_gene: .; v_gene: TRBV28; CDR3nt: TGTGCCAGCAGTCCCCTCAGGTCAACTTATCAGCCCCAGCATTTT; CDR3aa: CASSPLRSTYQPQHF
j_gene: TRBJ2-1; abundance: many; d_gene: .; v_gene: TRBV21-1; CDR3nt: TGTGCCACCAGAGGTGCGGGAGACATCTTCACTACGCGAAATGAGCAGTTCTTC; CDR3aa: CATRGAGDIFTTRNEQFF
j_gene: TRBJ2-7; abundance: .; d_gene: .; v_gene: TRBV7-2; CDR3nt: TGTGCCAGCAGCCCCGACTGGAACGAGCAGTACTTC; CDR3aa: CASSPDWNEQYF
j_gene: TRBJ1-4; abundance: few; d_gene: .; v_gene: TRBV9; CDR3nt: TGTGCCAGCAGCGACGAACGGACGGACTATTGGGGGGAAAAACTGTTTTTT; CDR3aa: CASSDERTDYWGEKLFF
j_gene: TRBJ2-7; abundance: .; d_gene: .; v_gene: TRBV2; CDR3nt: TGTGCCAGCAGTAAGGACAGCGGCGCCTACGAGCAGTACTTC; CDR3aa: CASSKDSGAYEQYF
j_gene: TRBJ2-3; abundance: .; d_gene: TRBD2; v_gene: TRBV7-6; CDR3nt: TGTGCCAGCAGCCAGAGGGGAGGGCTCCTTGATACGCAGTATTTT; CDR3aa: CASSQRGGLLDTQYF
j_gene: TRBJ1-2; abundance: once; d_gene: .; v_gene: TRBV5-6; CDR3nt: TGTGCCAGCAGCCGGGACAACTCGGACGGCTACACCTTC; CDR3aa: CASSRDNSDGYTF
j_gene: TRBJ2-3; abundance: once; d_gene: TRBD2; v_gene: TRBV5-1; CDR3nt: TGCGCCAGCCGGACTGGGAGCGGGGGAACAGATACGCAGTATTTT; CDR3aa: CASRTGSGGTDTQYF
j_gene: TRBJ1-6; abundance: .; d_gene: TRBD1; v_gene: TRBV2; CDR3nt: TGTGCCAAACAAGGGACAGGGGAAAACTATAATTCACCCCTCCACTTT; CDR3aa: CAKQGTGENYNSPLHF
j_gene: TRBJ1-5; abundance: .; d_gene: .; v_gene: TRBV2; CDR3nt: TGTGCCAGCAGTGAAGGGCCCCATCAGCCCCAGCATTTT; CDR3aa: CASSEGPHQPQHF
j_gene: TRBJ1-1; abundance: .; d_gene: TRBD1; v_gene: TRBV5-4; CDR3nt: TGTGCCAGCAGCCATGCCGAGGGACAGGCCACTGAAGCTTTCTTT; CDR3aa: CASSHAEGQATEAFF
j_gene: TRBJ2-1; abundance: .; d_gene: TRBD2; v_gene: TRBV11-3; CDR3nt: TGTGCCAGCAGCGGAACTAGCGGGAGTGAGCAGTTCTTC; CDR3aa: CASSGTSGSEQFF
j_gene: TRBJ2-7; abundance: .; d_gene: .; v_gene: TRBV30; CDR3nt: TGTGCCTGGAGTGTAGGAGCGTCCTGGGAGCAGTACTTC; CDR3aa: CAWSVGASWEQYF